This passage covers 4 T cell receptor beta chains from one sample sequenced in a study of blood T cells in healthy people across ages. PCR was performed a second time for about 7 to 11 cycles using a sample-barcoded 5' primer and a J-beta primer mix. TCRdb reanalysed the 5' RACE reads using MiXCR and keeps one entry per CDR3 protein. There are 1.4 million or so distinct CDR3 sequences in the sample; less than 45% occur only once, and less than 5% lies in the top ten. The sample consisted of blood. The receptors here all came from a woman aged 18-29 years in good health.

This clonotype was found a few times. V and J are TRBV4-1 and TRBJ1-2; tentatively, D is TRBD1 (6 bases). Trimming took 1 base from V and 6 from J, leaving 15 bases between them. Germline V lookup: CDR1 MGHRA, CDR2 YSYEKL. CDR3 length equals 15 residues. DNA for the CDR3: TGCGCCAGCAGCCAAGGAACAGGGTTCCGAGATGGCTACACCTTC. Translated, it gives CASSQGTGFRDGYTF.

V gene TRBV3-1 combines with J gene TRBJ2-7; 8 nucleotides line up with TRBD2. The CDR3 extends over 15 amino acids. The ends lost 5 bases at V and 2 bases at J; junction bases unmatched: 8. Per the germline V gene, CDR1 is LGHDT and CDR2 is YNNKEL (reference sequence). The CDR3 region is CASSTRGSGTYEQYF. The CDR3 nucleotides are TGTGCCAGCAGCACCCGTGGTAGCGGGACCTACGAGCAGTACTTC.

The rearrangement joins TRBV12-3 or TRBV12-4 to TRBJ2-1; D ambiguous. V was shortened by 1 base and J by 13 bases, with 8 bases between the two germline ends. The CDR3 sequence is 11 residues long. CDR3 loop: CASSLVETQFF. CDR3 nucleotide sequence: TGTGCCAGCAGTTTAGTCGAGACCCAGTTCTTC.

The chain has TRBV6-6 and TRBJ2-1; 8 bases agree with TRBD1. Trimming cost V 2 bases and J 5 bases; bases outside gene matches: 5. The germline V gene has CDR1 MNHNY and CDR2 SVGAGI (reference sequence). CDR3 size: 15 residues. The CDR3 loop reads CASSYGQGADNEQFF. CDR3 sequence (DNA): TGTGCCAGCAGTTACGGGCAGGGGGCGGACAATGAGCAGTTCTTC.